This T cell receptor beta chain derives from a study of early T cells in non-severe SARS-CoV-2 infection (dated by TCRdb to the early 2020s). Background for the entire study: Because TCR sequencing was done on bulk RNA from unsorted whole blood, the alpha and beta chains could not be paired.

Set within a cohort of healthcare workers in London, UK, this nested case-control study involved weekly PCR testing of nasopharyngeal swabs along with blood sampling. Healthcare workers were recruited during the week of the UK lockdown, between 23 and 31 March 2020, and followed weekly for up to 16 weeks. The CDR3 starts with the cysteine, ends with the phenylalanine, and has 14 residues. Just CDR3 DNA is preserved here, 42 bases in frame from base 1. According to the germline V gene (reference sequence), CDR1 reads DFQATT and CDR2 reads SNEGSKA. Trimming takes 6 bases off V and 10 bases off J; junction bases not matched to a gene: 15. Overall study results and their limits: VDJdb matching was skewed toward anti-spike CD8 responses and likely underestimated virus-specific expansions, missing private and CD4 specificities.

Remarks on this clonotype: What antigen it recognizes has not been identified. Base qualities are missing; no much larger clone stands one base away.

The method behind the library was 5' RACE. TCRdb records NextSeq 500 as the sequencer. Unique molecular identifiers were attached to individual cDNA molecules in the TCR library protocol so that sequencing error and PCR bias could be corrected. Both TCR alpha and beta chains were sequenced, and tight co-correlation was observed between alpha and beta sequence abundances in each sample. The source study handled its data this way. Decombinator V4 was used to annotate TCR sequences for V gene, J gene and CDR3. Expanded TCRs were defined as changing significantly between any two time points under a Poisson model with p below 0.0001. TCR abundances were normalised to the total number of TCRs sequenced per sample and were expressed as counts per million. MAIT TCRs were defined by TRAV1-2 paired with TRAJ12, TRAJ20 or TRAJ33, and iNKT TCRs by TRAV10 paired with TRAJ18. A search of VDJdb, accessed on 1 November 2021, was run for TCRs annotated to CMV, EBV and SARS-CoV-2, with TCRs annotated for multiple antigens excluded. TCRdb cleaned the public reads at Q25 with fastp, built clones with MiXCR and kept in-frame beta chains. Duplicate CDR3 protein sequences are folded into a single record with the most common DNA and genes. It is TCRdb's table, rather than the study itself, that gives the V and J calls and clone size. Counted in this sample were about 68,000 distinct CDR3 sequences; approximately 11% of them appeared once. Around 6.1% of the sample belongs to the ten largest clones.

The chain is assembled from TRBV20-1 and TRBJ2-1; 7 bases in between match TRBD2. Sample: whole blood. The receptor was derived from an adult who was a healthcare worker with PCR-confirmed SARS-CoV-2 infection or an uninfected control (not recorded which). The CDR3 has the sequence CSAHRGEGPGEQFF. The nucleotides are TGCAGTGCCCATCGGGGGGAGGGCCCTGGGGAGCAGTTCTTC.